A single T cell receptor (beta chain) is shown here with its context. The source of the sample is a study of Ad26.COV2.S vaccination and SARS-CoV-2 variants. At the level of the study: Once or twice, 56 days apart, Ad26.COV2.S was delivered intramuscularly.

TCRdb's table, derived via immunoSEQ multiplex PCR, lists solely in-frame clones and lacks some. The repertoire consists of hundreds of thousands of clones, with 89% occurring once and the leading ten covering roughly 1.5%. As for treatment: 15 to 20 received Ad26.COV2.S at low or high dose, single or two shots; 5 received placebo; per-sample allocation not given. Day 63 after the first injection of vaccine or placebo was the sampling time. Looked up from germline, CDR1 is LGHNA and CDR2 is YSLEER. This CDR3 contains 14 residues. V shed 4 bases and J shed 0 bases, with 8 bases lying between them. This chain uses TRBV4-3 with TRBJ2-3; D gene ambiguous. The sequence was obtained from a person aged 18-60 years who received the Ad26.COV2.S COVID-19 vaccine or a placebo. Sequenced material: peripheral blood, taken in a trial of Ad26.COV2.S vaccine versus placebo. CDR3 DNA: TGCGCCAGCAGCCCCGGATTTAGCACAGATACGCAGTATTTT. Protein: CASSPGFSTDTQYF.